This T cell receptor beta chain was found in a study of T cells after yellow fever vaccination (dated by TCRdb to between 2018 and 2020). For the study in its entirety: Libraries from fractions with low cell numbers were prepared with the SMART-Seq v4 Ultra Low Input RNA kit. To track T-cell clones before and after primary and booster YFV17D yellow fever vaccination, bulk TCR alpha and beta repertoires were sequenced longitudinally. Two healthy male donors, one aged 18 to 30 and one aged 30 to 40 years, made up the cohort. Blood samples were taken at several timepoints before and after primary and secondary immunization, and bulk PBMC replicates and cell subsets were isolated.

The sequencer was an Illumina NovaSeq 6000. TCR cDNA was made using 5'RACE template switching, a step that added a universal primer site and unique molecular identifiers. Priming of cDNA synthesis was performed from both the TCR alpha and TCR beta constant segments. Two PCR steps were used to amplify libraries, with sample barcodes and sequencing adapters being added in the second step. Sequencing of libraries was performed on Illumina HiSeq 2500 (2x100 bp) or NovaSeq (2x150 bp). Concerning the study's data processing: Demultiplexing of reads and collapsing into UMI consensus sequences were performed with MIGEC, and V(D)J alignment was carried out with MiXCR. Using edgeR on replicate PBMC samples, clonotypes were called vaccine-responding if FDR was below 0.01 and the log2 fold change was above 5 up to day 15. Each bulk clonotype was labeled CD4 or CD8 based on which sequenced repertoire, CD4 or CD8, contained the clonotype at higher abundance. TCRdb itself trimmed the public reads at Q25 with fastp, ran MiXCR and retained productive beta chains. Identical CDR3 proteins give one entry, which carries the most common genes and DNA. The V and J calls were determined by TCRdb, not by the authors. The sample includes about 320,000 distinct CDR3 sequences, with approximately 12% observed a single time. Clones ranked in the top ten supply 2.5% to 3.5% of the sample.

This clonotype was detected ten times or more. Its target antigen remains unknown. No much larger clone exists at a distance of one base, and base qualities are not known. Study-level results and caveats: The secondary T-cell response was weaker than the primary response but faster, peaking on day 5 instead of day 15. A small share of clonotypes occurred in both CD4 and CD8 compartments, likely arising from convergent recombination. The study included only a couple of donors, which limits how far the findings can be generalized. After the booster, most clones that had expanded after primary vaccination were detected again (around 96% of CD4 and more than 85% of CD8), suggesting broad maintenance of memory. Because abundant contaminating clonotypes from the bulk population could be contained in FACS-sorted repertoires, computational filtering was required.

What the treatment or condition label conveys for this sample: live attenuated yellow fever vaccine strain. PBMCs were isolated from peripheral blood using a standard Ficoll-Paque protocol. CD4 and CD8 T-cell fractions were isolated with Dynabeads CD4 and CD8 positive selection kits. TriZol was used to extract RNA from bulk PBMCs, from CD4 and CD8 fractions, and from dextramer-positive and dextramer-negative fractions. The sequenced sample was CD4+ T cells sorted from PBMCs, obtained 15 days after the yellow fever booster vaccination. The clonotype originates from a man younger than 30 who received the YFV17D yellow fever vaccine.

The bases read TGCGCCAGTAGCGATGGTCGGGCGGGATGGAATCAGCCCCAGCATTTT. It encodes CASSDGRAGWNQPQHF. This receptor chain uses TRBV5-1 and TRBJ1-5; the D gene identity is not certain. V loses 8 bases of germline sequence and J loses 4 bases, and the interval between the two ends is 22 bases. The germline V gene sets CDR1 to SGHRS and CDR2 to YFSETQ. Measured from the cysteine to the phenylalanine, the CDR3 is 16 residues long. This entry keeps only the CDR3 DNA: 48 bases, framed from base 1. The entire variable domain, with the stretches around the CDR3 drawn from the reference TRBV5-1 and TRBJ1-5 proteins, is KAGVTQTPRYLIKTRGQQVTLSCSPISGHRSVSWYQQTPGQGLQFLFEYFSETQRNKGNFPGRFSGRQFSNSRSEMNVSTLELGDSALYLCASSDGRAGWNQPQHFGDGTRLSIL.